A single sample is the source of the 30 T cell receptor beta chains below, sequenced in a study of blood T cell repertoires in COVID-19. Assay: immunoSEQ multiplex PCR; the TCRdb copy retains only in-frame clones and omits some. The profile covers under 250,000 clones, with roughly 83% appearing a single time and approximately 2.6% taken by the ten largest. Sequenced sample: peripheral blood. The receptor set was obtained from a woman between 65 and 79 years old with active or convalescent COVID-19.

The count of this clone is one. This chain uses TRBV5-4 with TRBJ1-6; 10 bases match TRBD1. Germline V lookup: CDR1 SGHNT, CDR2 YYREEE (reference sequence). The J segment lost 10 bases and the V segment lost 3 bases, leaving 10 bases of the junction unmatched. The CDR3 is made up of 16 amino acids. CDR3 DNA sequence: TGTGCCAGCAGCTCTGGGACAGGGGCGAAGAAATCACCCCTCCACTTT. This translates into CASSSGTGAKKSPLHF.

This chain joins TRBV5-5 and TRBJ1-4; TRBD1 matches 12 bases. The CDR3 has 17 amino acids. Germline V gives CDR1 SGHKS, CDR2 YYEKEE (reference sequence). V was pared by 3 bases and J by 4 bases, with 7 bases of the junction left unmatched. CDR3 region: CASSSGQGAVVNEKLFF. The CDR3 nucleotides are TGTGCCAGCAGCTCGGGACAGGGGGCGGTGGTTAATGAAAAACTGTTTTTT.

This sequence joins TRBV4-1 and TRBJ2-2; D is unresolved. The CDR3 contains 16 residues. V dropped 1 base and J dropped 3 bases, with 12 bases sitting between them. Germline-derived CDR1 and CDR2 are MGHRA and YSYEKL. DNA of the CDR3: TGCGCCAGCAGCCAAGCCTCGCCTAGTTACACCGGGGAGCTGTTTTTT. Its translation: CASSQASPSYTGELFF.

The chain links TRBV19 to TRBJ1-1; D is ambiguous. Germline V gene sequence: CDR1 LNHDA, CDR2 SQIVND (reference sequence). This CDR3 contains 14 residues. The ends were cut back, 5 bases at V and 5 bases at J, with 15 bases in the middle. The CDR3 nucleotides are TGTGCCAGTAGTCCCCTGGCGGGTAGAACTGAAGCTTTCTTT. This codes for CASSPLAGRTEAFF. The complete variable domain, with remaining parts taken from reference TRBV19 and TRBJ1-1, reads DGGITQSPKYLFRKEGQNVTLSCEQNLNHDAMYWYRQDPGQGLRLIYYSQIVNDFQKGDIAEGYSVSREKKESFPLTVTSAQKNPTAFYLCASSPLAGRTEAFFGQGTRLTVV.

The chain couples TRBV30 to TRBJ1-4, with D unresolved. The CDR3 loop spans 16 amino acids. Per the germline V gene, CDR1 is GTSNPN and CDR2 is SVGIG (reference sequence). Between the trimmed V and J ends, which lost 5 bases and 0 bases, there was a span of 16 bases. CDR3 nucleotides: TGTGCCTGGTCTAGTAGATCCAGTGCAACTAATGAAAAACTGTTTTTT. Residues: CAWSSRSSATNEKLFF. The full variable domain, in which reference TRBV30 and TRBJ1-4 provide the parts outside the CDR3, is SQTIHQWPATLVQPVGSPLSLECTVEGTSNPNLYWYRQAAGRGLQLLFYSVGIGQISSEVPQNLSASRPQDRQFILSSKKLLLSDSGFYLCAWSSRSSATNEKLFFGSGTQLSVL.

This clone appeared a few times. The CDR3 reads CASSLSQTYEQYF. In nucleotides, the CDR3 is TGTGCCAGCAGTTTATCCCAGACCTACGAGCAGTACTTC. This chain uses TRBV28 with TRBJ2-7; D uncertain. The CDR3 consists of 13 residues. Per germline, CDR1 MDHEN and CDR2 SYDVKM. V was clipped by 1 base and J by 2 bases, with 6 bases between them.

This chain connects TRBV19 to TRBJ2-2; no reliable D call. The V end was cut by 11 bases, the J end by 6 bases, with 16 bases between. This CDR3 is built from 13 residues. Germline V gives CDR1 LNHDA, CDR2 SQIVND (reference sequence). The CDR3 DNA is TGTGCCGCCTTAGAGAGTAACTCCGGGGAGCTGTTTTTT. It specifies CAALESNSGELFF.

This chain links TRBV5-1 with TRBJ2-1; TRBD2 agrees at 10 bases. V shed 2 bases and J 2 bases; nucleotides not matched to a gene: 4. Germline V CDR1 and CDR2: SGHRS, YFSETQ. The CDR3 consists of 16 residues. CDR3 in amino acids: CASSLLAGPTYNEQFF. DNA of the CDR3: TGCGCCAGCAGCTTACTAGCGGGGCCGACCTACAATGAGCAGTTCTTC.

The gene calls are TRBV29-1 and TRBJ2-7; 10 bases are shared with TRBD1. The CDR3 has 13 amino acids. Losses at the gene ends were 5 bases for V and 6 bases for J; bases not matched to a gene: 7. The germline CDR1 and CDR2 sequences are SQVTM and ANQGSEA. Here the CDR3 reads CSVSGTGDSEQYF. CDR3 DNA sequence: TGCAGCGTTTCCGGGACAGGGGATAGCGAGCAGTACTTC.

This chain joins TRBV7-9 and TRBJ2-3, with 8 bases lining up with TRBD1. The CDR3 is 15 residues long. With 5 bases clipped from V and 6 bases from J, the junction kept 10 bases outside the gene matches. Germline lookup yields CDR1 SEHNR and CDR2 FQNEAQ (reference sequence). The CDR3 protein is CASSTGQEVIDTQYF. CDR3 sequence (DNA): TGTGCCAGCAGCACGGGACAGGAGGTTATCGATACGCAGTATTTT.

The V and J genes are TRBV5-6 and TRBJ1-1, with D tentatively TRBD1 (5 bases). Germline CDR1 and CDR2: SGHDT and YYEEEE. V was trimmed by 2 bases and J by 3 bases, leaving 17 bases between them. The CDR3 totals 16 residues. The CDR3 DNA follows: TGTGCCAGCAGCTTAGTCGGGGGGACGTTATACACTGAAGCTTTCTTT. Translated: CASSLVGGTLYTEAFF.

Written as DNA, the CDR3 is TGTGCCAGCAGTTACTCGGGGAGGGAGCAGTACTTC. It yields the protein CASSYSGREQYF. V is TRBV6-5 and J is TRBJ2-7; TRBD2 is a possible D gene (6 bases). Germline loops: CDR1 MNHEY, CDR2 SVGAGI. V lost 0 bases, J lost 7 bases, and 7 bases lay in between. CDR3 length: 12 amino acids.

A few counts support this clone. This rearrangement joins TRBV27 to TRBJ2-7; D is perhaps TRBD2 (5 bases). Trimming pared 6 bases from V and 5 bases from J, leaving 20 bases between. CDR1 MNHEY and CDR2 SMNVEV come from the germline V gene (reference sequence). The length of the CDR3 is 15 residues. CDR3 DNA sequence: TGTGCCAGCAGACCTACTAGTACCAATGGCCACGAGCAGTACTTC. This sequence encodes CASRPTSTNGHEQYF.

V and J are TRBV2 and TRBJ2-3; 11 nucleotides match TRBD2. The CDR3 loop spans 15 amino acids. Trimming took 7 bases from V and 4 from J; bases not matched to a gene: 7. Looked up from germline, CDR1 is SNHLY and CDR2 is FYNNEI. Written as DNA, the CDR3 is TGTGCCAGCACCGCTAGCGGGGGGTGGGCAGATACGCAGTATTTT. Protein product: CASTASGGWADTQYF.

This rearrangement joins TRBV19 to TRBJ2-3; D unclear. The V gene lost 1 base and the J gene lost 6 bases, with 8 bases spanning the gap. CDR1 is LNHDA and CDR2 is SQIVND in the germline V gene (reference sequence). The CDR3 loop spans 13 amino acids. The CDR3 reads CASSIGAVDTQYF. CDR3 nucleotides: TGTGCCAGTAGTATAGGTGCAGTGGATACGCAGTATTTT.

In its sample, this clone was seen a few times. V is TRBV7-2 and J is TRBJ2-1; no clear D. The CDR3 sequence is 15 residues long. V lost 7 bases to trimming and J lost 5 bases, with 18 bases between them. Germline CDR1 is SGHTA and CDR2 is FQGNSA. CDR3 coding DNA: TGTGCCAGCACTCTGACTCACCAGCTCGACAATGAGCAGTTCTTC. This sequence encodes CASTLTHQLDNEQFF.

The rearrangement links TRBV5-4 to TRBJ2-3; 9 bases fit TRBD2. The CDR3 is made up of 15 amino acids. V was clipped by 0 bases and J by 3 bases; unmatched bases: 2. Germline V gene lookup returns CDR1 SGHNT and CDR2 YYREEE (reference sequence). The CDR3 here is CASSLASGRTDTQYF. CDR3 nucleotides: TGTGCCAGCAGCTTGGCCAGCGGGAGGACAGATACGCAGTATTTT. Supplemented by reference TRBV5-4 and TRBJ2-3, the full variable domain reads ETGVTQSPTHLIKTRGQQVTLRCSSQSGHNTVSWYQQALGQGPQFIFQYYREEENGRGNFPPRFSGLQFPNYSSELNVNALELDDSALYLCASSLASGRTDTQYFGPGTRLTVL.

This chain joins TRBV6-5 and TRBJ1-3; D uncertain. Germline V gene lookup returns CDR1 MNHEY and CDR2 SVGAGI. The CDR3 consists of 13 residues. V lost 6 bases and J 4 bases, leaving 10 bases between the germline ends. CDR3 amino acids: CASRTSAGNTIYF. Written as DNA, the CDR3 is TGTGCCAGCAGGACATCGGCAGGAAACACCATATATTTT.

This rearrangement joins TRBV5-1 to TRBJ1-1, with D uncertain. With 4 bases removed from V and 4 bases from J, the gap between germline ends came to 11 bases. The CDR3 is 13 residues long. Germline V gene sequence: CDR1 SGHRS, CDR2 YFSETQ. The CDR3 reads CASSPLESTEAFF. The CDR3 DNA follows: TGCGCCAGCAGCCCTCTTGAGAGCACTGAAGCTTTCTTT.

This clone was counted between two and nine times. V usage is TRBV18 and J usage is TRBJ1-2; 7 bases are a match to TRBD1. CDR3 length equals 13 residues. After removal of 5 bases from V and 3 bases from J, the junction contained 3 bases not matched to a gene. Germline V lookup: CDR1 KGHSH, CDR2 LQKENI. CDR3 DNA sequence: TGTGCCAGCTCAGAGGGGGCGGACTATGGCTACACCTTC. Protein sequence: CASSEGADYGYTF.

This clone was observed a few times. The V call is TRBV19, the J call TRBJ1-5, with 8 nucleotides matching TRBD1. The CDR3 extends over 15 amino acids. Per germline, CDR1 LNHDA and CDR2 SQIVND (reference sequence). V gave up 7 bases and J gave up 3 bases; unmatched junction bases: 8. CDR3 bases: TGTGCCAGTACCAAGGAGACAGGGGTCAATCAGCCCCAGCATTTT. Its translation: CASTKETGVNQPQHF.

V usage is TRBV19 and J usage is TRBJ1-5, with 7 bases lining up with TRBD1. Germline V lookup: CDR1 LNHDA, CDR2 SQIVND (reference sequence). The V gene end was trimmed by 7 bases and the J gene end by 3 bases; junction bases not matched to a gene: 9. The length of the CDR3 is 15 residues. CDR3 DNA sequence: TGTGCCAGTACCAATGAGGGGGCGCCCAATCAGCCCCAGCATTTT. This codes for CASTNEGAPNQPQHF.

This chain joins TRBV5-1 and TRBJ2-7, with D possibly matching TRBD1 (6 bases). In germline, CDR1 is SGHRS, CDR2 YFSETQ. This CDR3 has 16 residues. Trimming took off 5 bases at V and 3 bases at J, with 21 bases between the two ends. The CDR3 loop is CASRPQGTQASYEQYF. The CDR3 coding sequence is TGCGCCAGCAGGCCTCAGGGGACACAAGCGAGCTACGAGCAGTACTTC.

The chain couples TRBV24-1 to TRBJ2-3; D gene uncertain. The germline V gene encodes CDR1 KGHDR and CDR2 SFDVKD. The CDR3 is made up of 13 amino acids. V dropped 3 bases and J dropped 1 base, with 4 bases sitting between them. The DNA for the CDR3 is TGTGCCACCAGTGATCCCGGCACAGATACGCAGTATTTT. This translates into CATSDPGTDTQYF.

The gene calls are TRBV18 and TRBJ1-6; unclear D gene. The CDR3 is 13 residues long. CDR1 and CDR2 from the germline V gene are KGHSH and LQKENI. V lost 5 bases to trimming and J lost 7 bases, with 9 bases between them. For the CDR3, the DNA is TGTGCCAGCTCAGAGGGTCCGAATTCACCCCTCCACTTT. This translates into CASSEGPNSPLHF. Variable domain in full (rest from reference TRBV18 and TRBJ1-6): NAGVMQNPRHLVRRRGQEARLRCSPMKGHSHVYWYRQLPEEGLKFMVYLQKENIIDESGMPKERFSAEFPKEGPSILRIQQVVRGDSAAYFCASSEGPNSPLHFGNGTRLTVT.

The chain joins TRBV2 to TRBJ1-5; D is ambiguous. The germline gives CDR1 SNHLY, CDR2 FYNNEI. There are 15 residues in the CDR3. V was shortened by 6 bases and J by 2 bases, with 14 bases between the two germline ends. The CDR3 spells CASRPGTAGNQPQHF. In DNA, the CDR3 is TGTGCCAGCAGGCCGGGCACAGCGGGCAATCAGCCCCAGCATTTT.

V usage is TRBV29-1 and J usage is TRBJ2-1; the D gene is possibly TRBD1 (6 bases). Between the trimmed V and J ends, which lost 8 bases and 5 bases, there was a span of 19 bases. The CDR3 loop spans 14 amino acids. Germline CDR1 SQVTM, CDR2 ANQGSEA. The CDR3 reads CSLLDSPPDNEQFF. DNA of the CDR3: TGCAGCTTATTGGACAGCCCACCGGACAATGAGCAGTTCTTC.

The rearrangement joins TRBV7-2 to TRBJ1-1, with TRBD1 as a possible D gene (5 bases). CDR3 length: 15 residues. Germline V gives CDR1 SGHTA, CDR2 FQGNSA. Trimming pared 6 bases from V and 4 bases from J, leaving 18 bases between. CDR3 coding DNA: TGTGCCAGCAGTCCACTTGGGGGGAGGGCCACTGAAGCTTTCTTT. As protein: CASSPLGGRATEAFF.

The chain combines TRBV27 with TRBJ2-3; 10 bases fit TRBD2. V dropped 2 bases and J dropped 4; count of bases not matched to a gene: 6. The CDR3 sequence is 16 residues long. Germline V lookup: CDR1 MNHEY, CDR2 SMNVEV (reference sequence). The CDR3 DNA reads as TGTGCCAGCAGTTTAGGGGTAGCGGGGGGTCCAGATACGCAGTATTTT. This gives the protein CASSLGVAGGPDTQYF.

This rearrangement joins TRBV7-3 to TRBJ2-2; D might be TRBD1 (5 bases). Germline CDR1 SGHTA, CDR2 FQGTGA. CDR3 size: 16 residues. V was pared by 5 bases and J by 0 bases, with 13 bases between. CDR3: CASSPLAGPNTGELFF. CDR3 sequence (DNA): TGTGCCAGCAGCCCCCTGGCAGGGCCGAACACCGGGGAGCTGTTTTTT.